These 14 T cell receptor beta chains originate from one sample sequenced in a study of CD8 T cells in ankylosing spondylitis. TCRdb ran MiXCR on the 5' RACE reads and lists one entry per CDR3 protein. The sample has about 360,000 distinct CDR3 sequences; 20% to 25% are singletons. The sequenced sample consisted of blood, either unsorted or a sorted T cell fraction (not recorded which). The receptors were sampled from a male donor with ankylosing spondylitis or in good health (not recorded which).

V is TRBV20-1 and J is TRBJ2-5; D is possibly TRBD2 (6 bases). CDR1 and CDR2 from the germline V gene are DFQATT and SNEGSKA (reference sequence). The CDR3 has 14 amino acids. V lost 5 bases, J lost 3 bases, and 16 bases lay in between. The CDR3 loop is CSAAPRGREETQYF. CDR3 DNA: TGCAGTGCTGCCCCACGGGGGAGAGAAGAGACCCAGTACTTC.

The rearrangement joins TRBV27 to TRBJ2-7, with TRBD1 identical over 9 bases. Trimming at V came to 5 bases and at J to 5 bases, leaving 7 bases not matched to a gene. Germline-derived CDR1 and CDR2 are MNHEY and SMNVEV (reference sequence). This CDR3 region has 14 residues. In nucleotides, the CDR3 is TGTGCCAGCAGTATATACAGGGGGCACGACGAGCAGTACTTC. Residues: CASSIYRGHDEQYF.

The chain is built from TRBV6-1 and TRBJ2-1, with D maybe TRBD2 (6 bases). V was trimmed by 6 bases and J by 9 bases, leaving 15 bases between them. The germline CDR1 and CDR2 sequences are MNHNS and SASEGT. This CDR3 spans 13 amino acids. In DNA form, the CDR3 reads TGTGCCAGCAGCGACACCCTGGGGGGTGAGCAGTTCTTC. Amino acid sequence: CASSDTLGGEQFF.

This chain joins TRBV5-1 and TRBJ2-3; 9 nucleotides line up with TRBD2. J was trimmed by 4 bases and V by 0 bases; bases with no gene match: 12. Germline CDR1 and CDR2: SGHRS and YFSETQ. This CDR3 contains 18 residues. CDR3 in DNA: TGCGCCAGCAGCTTGGCCCTTGGCGGGGGGGCCGTGGCAGATACGCAGTATTTT. It yields the protein CASSLALGGGAVADTQYF.

This clonotype was counted only a few times. The V gene is TRBV12-3 or TRBV12-4, the J gene TRBJ2-7; the D is unclear. V lost 2 bases and J lost 0, with 5 bases in between. This CDR3 contains 13 residues. The CDR3 region has the DNA TGTGCCAGCAGTTTATCCACCTCCTACGAGCAGTACTTC. It specifies CASSLSTSYEQYF.

The rearrangement joins TRBV15 to TRBJ2-1; D is unclear. CDR1 is LNHNV and CDR2 is YYDKDF in the germline V gene (reference sequence). Trimming stripped 3 bases from V and 7 bases from J, with 7 bases between. The CDR3 length is 12 residues. The CDR3 DNA reads as TGTGCCACCAGCAGGTCGTGGAATGAGCAGTTCTTC. Translation gives CATSRSWNEQFF. Looking up the rest from reference TRBV15 and TRBJ2-1 gives the full variable domain: DAMVIQNPRYQVTQFGKPVTLSCSQTLNHNVMYWYQQKSSQAPKLLFHYYDKDFNNEADTPDNFQSRRPNTSFCFLDIRSPGLGDTAMYLCATSRSWNEQFFGPGTRLTVL.

The genes are TRBV3-1 and TRBJ2-5; perhaps TRBD2 as D (6 bases). The CDR3 totals 19 residues. With 1 base removed from V and 4 bases from J, the gap between germline ends came to 25 bases. CDR1 and CDR2 from the germline V gene are LGHDT and YNNKEL (reference sequence). The CDR3 DNA reads as TGTGCCAGCAGCCAAGTGGAGAAGCGACCTCGACTAGTCGGAGAGACCCAGTACTTC. Translated: CASSQVEKRPRLVGETQYF.

The chain couples TRBV10-2 to TRBJ1-3; no clear D gene. V lost 8 bases, J lost 3 bases, and 20 bases lay in between. The CDR3 consists of 16 residues. CDR1 is WSHSY, CDR2 SAAADI, per germline. The chain's CDR3 is CASEGATKGFGNTIYF. CDR3 in DNA: TGCGCCAGCGAAGGAGCAACCAAAGGCTTTGGAAACACCATATATTTT.

The DNA for the CDR3 is TGTGCCAGCAGCTTCCACCCGCGGATCACAGATACGCAGTATTTT. It is translated as CASSFHPRITDTQYF. The rearrangement joins TRBV11-2 to TRBJ2-3, with unresolved D. Trimming left V 3 bases short and J 2 bases short, with 12 bases between. The CDR3 runs 15 residues. CDR1 and CDR2 from the germline V gene are SGHAT and FQNNGV. Full variable domain (outside the CDR3, taken from reference TRBV11-2 and TRBJ2-3): EAGVAQSPRYKIIEKRQSVAFWCNPISGHATLYWYQQILGQGPKLLIQFQNNGVVDDSQLPKDRFSAERLKGVDSTLKIQPAKLEDSAVYLCASSFHPRITDTQYFGPGTRLTVL.

This clonotype was detected only a few times. The V gene is TRBV5-1, the J gene TRBJ2-5; D tentatively fits TRBD1 or TRBD2 (6 bases each). The CDR3 runs to 16 residues. The germline V gene encodes CDR1 SGHRS and CDR2 YFSETQ. The V gene lost 4 bases and the J gene lost 2 bases, with 18 bases spanning the gap. CDR3 sequence (DNA): TGCGCCAGCAGCCTTCCCGGGGGCGGGGTGCAAGAGACCCAGTACTTC. Protein product: CASSLPGGGVQETQYF.

The chain links TRBV20-1 to TRBJ2-7, with unresolved D. The length of the CDR3 is 12 residues. Trimming removed 0 bases from V and 3 bases from J, with 6 bases in between. Germline V gene data show CDR1 as DFQATT and CDR2 as SNEGSKA (reference sequence). CDR3 sequence: CSARESDYEQYF. The CDR3 DNA sequence: TGCAGTGCTAGAGAATCGGACTACGAGCAGTACTTC.

This chain links TRBV5-1 with TRBJ1-4; D might be TRBD1 (5 bases). Per the germline V gene, CDR1 is SGHRS and CDR2 is YFSETQ. Trimming took 4 bases from V and 8 from J, leaving 12 bases between them. The CDR3 runs to 13 residues. The DNA for the CDR3 is TGCGCCAGCAGCCCCCTTGGGGCGGAAAAACTGTTTTTT. This sequence encodes CASSPLGAEKLFF.

This clonotype was detected only a few times. This rearrangement joins TRBV12-3 or TRBV12-4 to TRBJ2-3; 8 nucleotides match TRBD1. The CDR3 consists of 16 residues. V lost 4 bases, J lost 5 bases, and 11 bases stayed unmatched. The CDR3 bases are TGTGCCAGCAGTTCCGGGGGAACAGGGGGTGAAGATACGCAGTATTTT. As protein: CASSSGGTGGEDTQYF.

CDR3 protein: CASSPGLAASYEQYF. CDR3 bases: TGCGCCAGCAGCCCCGGACTAGCGGCAAGCTACGAGCAGTACTTC. The V and J genes are TRBV5-1 and TRBJ2-7, with 10 bases identical to TRBD2. V shed 4 bases, J shed 3 bases, and the junction held 7 bases outside the gene matches. Germline-derived CDR1 and CDR2 are SGHRS and YFSETQ. The CDR3 runs 15 residues.